The source of this T cell receptor beta chain is a study of early T cells in non-severe SARS-CoV-2 infection. Per germline, CDR1 KGHSH and CDR2 LQKENI. The length of the CDR3 is 16 residues. Trimming pared 6 bases from V and 5 bases from J, leaving 19 bases between. TCRdb used MiXCR to reprocess the 5' RACE reads, holding one entry per CDR3 protein. The sample has about 26,000 distinct CDR3 sequences; less than 5% are singletons. At least ten counts were recorded for this clonotype. The sequence derives from an adult who was a healthcare worker with PCR-confirmed SARS-CoV-2 infection or an uninfected control (not recorded which). This chain connects TRBV18 to TRBJ2-2; D may correspond to TRBD1 or TRBD2 (5 bases each). The sequencing input was whole blood. CDR3 bases: TGTGCCAGCTCCTCGGCGCGGGCAGGGCAGACCGGGGAGCTGTTTTTT. This gives the protein CASSSARAGQTGELFF.